The 25 T cell receptor beta chains reported below all come from one sample, sequenced in a study of cytomegalovirus exposure and HLA in healthy donors. Libraries were prepared by immunoSEQ multiplex PCR; TCRdb keeps only in-frame clonotypes and omits some of them. The data show 100,000 or so clones, around 90% seen once. Sequencing input: PBMCs. The receptors here all came from a woman aged 30 to 39 in good health and CMV-seronegative.

The gene calls are TRBV29-1 and TRBJ2-2, with TRBD2 matching over 8 bases. The germline gives CDR1 SQVTM, CDR2 ANQGSEA. The CDR3 has 14 amino acids. After removal of 7 bases from V and 6 bases from J, the junction contained 10 bases not matched to a gene. CDR3 amino acids: CSALKRESSGELFF. The CDR3 bases are TGCAGCGCCCTAAAGCGGGAGTCGTCCGGGGAGCTGTTTTTT.

The chain joins TRBV7-6 to TRBJ1-1; D unclear. CDR1 is SGHVS and CDR2 is FNYEAQ in the germline V gene. The CDR3 is 14 residues long. The V gene lost 5 bases and the J gene lost 2 bases, with 12 bases spanning the gap. CDR3 DNA sequence: TGTGCCAGCAGCCCCCCGAGGGATAACACTGAAGCTTTCTTT. This translates into CASSPPRDNTEAFF.

The genes are TRBV5-4 and TRBJ2-1; D remains unclear. Germline V gene lookup returns CDR1 SGHNT and CDR2 YYREEE (reference sequence). V was trimmed by 0 bases and J by 7 bases, leaving 5 bases between them. The CDR3 runs to 12 residues. CDR3 region: CASSLGRNEQFF. For the CDR3, the DNA is TGTGCCAGCAGCTTGGGGCGGAATGAGCAGTTCTTC.

This chain uses TRBV5-1 with TRBJ1-2; perhaps TRBD1 as D (6 bases). The V end lost 3 bases, the J end lost 2 bases, and 17 bases lay between the germline ends. CDR3 length equals 16 residues. The V gene's germline CDR1 is SGHRS and CDR2 YFSETQ. CDR3 bases: TGCGCCAGCAGCTCCGGGACAACTACCCAAAACTATGGCTACACCTTC. Its protein product is CASSSGTTTQNYGYTF.

V and J are TRBV5-5 and TRBJ1-3; possible D gene TRBD1, 6 bases. The V gene lost 1 base and the J gene lost 7 bases, with 9 bases spanning the gap. Germline V gives CDR1 SGHKS, CDR2 YYEKEE (reference sequence). This CDR3 is built from 13 residues. In DNA form, the CDR3 reads TGTGCCAGCAGCTTGACAGGGACGAACACCATATATTTT. It is translated as CASSLTGTNTIYF.

This clone was counted a few times. The V gene is TRBV7-2, the J gene TRBJ1-2, with a possible D match to TRBD1 (6 bases). CDR1 and CDR2 from the germline V gene are SGHTA and FQGNSA. V dropped 1 base and J dropped 7 bases, with 16 bases sitting between them. The CDR3 consists of 15 residues. The chain's CDR3 is CASSLVGGRGFGYTF. The CDR3 nucleotides are TGTGCCAGCAGCTTAGTTGGCGGCAGGGGCTTTGGCTACACCTTC.

This clone has just a few counts. The chain recombines TRBV9 with TRBJ1-2, with 7 bases that match TRBD1. The V segment lost 5 bases and the J segment 5 bases; nucleotides outside the gene matches: 3. From germline, CDR1 is SGDLS and CDR2 YYNGEE. The CDR3 covers 12 residues. The CDR3 here is CASRDRAYGYTF. The CDR3 bases are TGTGCCAGCAGAGACAGGGCTTATGGCTACACCTTC. Based on the CDR3 plus reference TRBV9 and TRBJ1-2, the full variable domain is DSGVTQTPKHLITATGQRVTLRCSPRSGDLSVYWYQQSLDQGLQFLIQYYNGEERAKGNILERFSAQQFPDLHSELNLSSLELGDSALYFCASRDRAYGYTFGSGTRLTVV.

CDR3: CSVGHYYGYTF. For the CDR3, the DNA is TGCAGCGTTGGGCATTACTATGGCTACACCTTC. The chain joins TRBV29-1 to TRBJ1-2, with D unresolved. Germline CDR1 and CDR2: SQVTM and ANQGSEA. V was cut by 4 bases and J by 3 bases, with 6 bases left in between. This CDR3 region has 11 residues.

This chain links TRBV11-2 with TRBJ2-7; D unclear. Trimming left V 9 bases short and J 6 bases short, with 12 bases between. This CDR3 region has 11 residues. Germline CDR1 is SGHAT and CDR2 is FQNNGV. CDR3 in DNA: TGTGCCAGTAGCAGCGCGTTCGAGCAGTACTTC. Translation gives CASSSAFEQYF.

The chain employs TRBV9 and TRBJ1-2, with TRBD1 identical over 9 bases. CDR3 size: 13 residues. The germline V gene encodes CDR1 SGDLS and CDR2 YYNGEE. Trimming cost V 5 bases and J 6 bases; bases outside gene matches: 5. The CDR3 sequence: CASRGQGRDGYTF. As DNA, the CDR3 is TGTGCCAGCAGAGGACAGGGGCGGGATGGCTACACCTTC.

In this sample, this clone turned up once. This chain connects TRBV5-6 to TRBJ2-7, with a possible D match to TRBD2 (6 bases). This CDR3 region has 14 residues. Germline CDR1 and CDR2: SGHDT and YYEEEE. V was pared by 4 bases and J by 2 bases, with 13 bases between. CDR3 sequence (DNA): TGTGCCAGCAGCCCCAGACTAGACGCCTACGAGCAGTACTTC. Translating gives CASSPRLDAYEQYF.

In this sample, this clone turned up a few times. The chain combines TRBV7-8 with TRBJ2-7, with no clear D. The CDR3 has 17 residues. V was cut by 1 base and J by 3 bases, with 19 bases left in between. Germline V gives CDR1 SGHVS, CDR2 FQNEAQ. This CDR3 is CASSLVVRPSPHYEQYF. The DNA for the CDR3 is TGTGCCAGCAGCTTAGTGGTGAGGCCATCTCCTCACTACGAGCAGTACTTC.

This chain uses TRBV4-2 with TRBJ2-1, with 9 bases identical to TRBD1. Germline CDR1 and CDR2: LGHNA and YNFKEQ. This CDR3 has 16 residues. Trimming took 4 bases from V and 7 from J; bases not matched to a gene: 11. The CDR3 nucleotides are TGTGCCAGCAGCCCTTTGGACAGGGGAGAGAAGAATGAGCAGTTCTTC. This gives the protein CASSPLDRGEKNEQFF.

The table lists this clone with a count of one. The genes are TRBV7-2 and TRBJ1-1; TRBD1 is a possible D gene (6 bases). CDR1 is SGHTA and CDR2 is FQGNSA in the germline V gene. The CDR3 is 15 residues long. V lost 1 base, J lost 1 base, and 10 bases lay in between. The CDR3 DNA reads TGTGCCAGCAGCTTAGAAGGGGGAAGGAACACTGAAGCTTTCTTT. Residues: CASSLEGGRNTEAFF.

V and J are TRBV2 and TRBJ1-5; perhaps TRBD1 as D (5 bases). CDR3 length: 14 amino acids. V was cut by 3 bases and J by 2 bases, with 8 bases left in between. CDR1 SNHLY and CDR2 FYNNEI come from the germline V gene. DNA for the CDR3: TGTGCCAGCAGTGACACGGGGGGCAATCAGCCCCAGCATTTT. Its translation: CASSDTGGNQPQHF.

CDR3 residues: CSVAPGVAGAYEQYF. The CDR3 bases are TGCAGCGTTGCTCCGGGAGTAGCGGGAGCCTACGAGCAGTACTTC. The chain links TRBV29-1 to TRBJ2-7; 9 bases align to TRBD2. V was pared by 4 bases and J by 2 bases, with 9 bases of the junction left unmatched. Germline-derived CDR1 and CDR2 are SQVTM and ANQGSEA. This CDR3 is built from 15 residues.

The V gene is TRBV10-3, the J gene TRBJ2-7, with 10 bases matching TRBD1. V trimming: 4 bases; J trimming: 6 bases; junction bases outside the gene matches: 9. There are 15 residues in the CDR3. Germline-derived CDR1 and CDR2 are ENHRY and SYGVKD. In DNA form, the CDR3 reads TGTGCCATCAGTGGGACAGGGGGAACTGTTGGCGAGCAGTACTTC. Its translation is CAISGTGGTVGEQYF.

This chain links TRBV5-1 with TRBJ1-1; D remains ambiguous. Looked up from germline, CDR1 is SGHRS and CDR2 is YFSETQ. This CDR3 is 15 amino acids long. Trimming pared 1 base from V and 3 bases from J, leaving 13 bases between. The chain's CDR3 is CASSLLGLRDTEAFF. The CDR3, as DNA: TGCGCCAGCAGCTTGCTTGGGCTGAGGGACACTGAAGCTTTCTTT.

V is TRBV10-3 and J is TRBJ1-1; D is unresolved. The CDR3 sequence is 14 residues long. V was cut by 6 bases and J by 1 base, with 12 bases left in between. Germline values: CDR1 ENHRY, CDR2 SYGVKD. CDR3 region: CAISADMANTEAFF. DNA of the CDR3: TGTGCCATCAGCGCCGACATGGCGAACACTGAAGCTTTCTTT.

The genes are TRBV7-9 and TRBJ1-2; TRBD1 might be the D (6 bases). CDR1 and CDR2 (germline): SEHNR, FQNEAQ (reference sequence). V was shortened by 4 bases and J by 4 bases, with 16 bases between the two germline ends. This CDR3 is built from 15 residues. This CDR3 is CASSYRQDRRYGYTF. DNA of the CDR3: TGTGCCAGCAGCTATCGACAGGACCGCCGCTATGGCTACACCTTC.

V usage is TRBV6-1 and J usage is TRBJ2-7, with TRBD2 matching over 11 bases. V was clipped by 8 bases and J by 5 bases; unmatched bases: 11. Germline lookup yields CDR1 MNHNS and CDR2 SASEGT. The CDR3 length is 15 residues. CDR3 sequence reads: CASSATTSGSHEQYF. The CDR3 DNA follows: TGTGCCAGCTCGGCTACCACTAGCGGGAGCCACGAGCAGTACTTC.

The J gene is TRBJ2-5, the V gene TRBV4-1; 9 bases match TRBD2. The germline CDR1 and CDR2 sequences are MGHRA and YSYEKL. V was pared by 3 bases and J by 0 bases, with 8 bases of the junction left unmatched. The CDR3 extends over 17 amino acids. In nucleotides, the CDR3 is TGCGCCAGCAGCCAGTTTATAGCGGGGGAGTACCAAGAGACCCAGTACTTC. Its protein is CASSQFIAGEYQETQYF.

CDR3 sequence: CASSPPRQGPYNEQFF. The CDR3 nucleotides read TGTGCCAGCTCACCTCCTCGACAGGGCCCCTACAATGAGCAGTTCTTC. The chain uses TRBV18 and TRBJ2-1, with 7 nucleotides matching TRBD1. Germline V gene lookup returns CDR1 KGHSH and CDR2 LQKENI. V trimming: 3 bases; J trimming: 2 bases; junction bases outside the gene matches: 7. The CDR3 is 16 residues long.

The rearrangement uses TRBV10-3 and TRBJ2-1; D is possibly TRBD1 (5 bases). This CDR3 is 13 amino acids long. CDR1 and CDR2 (germline): ENHRY, SYGVKD. Between the trimmed V and J ends, which lost 7 bases and 7 bases, there was a span of 14 bases. The CDR3 DNA reads as TGTGCCATCATGGGGCAGGTAGGGAATGAGCAGTTCTTC. It is translated as CAIMGQVGNEQFF.

The chain links TRBV28 to TRBJ1-2; D might be TRBD1 (6 bases). Trimming stripped 5 bases from V and 4 bases from J, with 17 bases between. Germline CDR1 reads MDHEN; CDR2 reads SYDVKM. This CDR3 is 15 amino acids long. The CDR3 DNA reads as TGTGCCAGCAGTCTCGTCGGACAGTCTCGCTATGGCTACACCTTC. Encoded protein: CASSLVGQSRYGYTF.